A single sample gave rise to the 20 T cell receptor beta chains below, sequenced in a study of early T cells in non-severe SARS-CoV-2 infection. TCRdb re-called the 5' RACE reads with MiXCR, one entry per CDR3 protein. The table has 40,000 or so distinct CDR3 sequences, roughly 10% seen once. The specimen sequenced was whole blood. These receptors all stem from an adult who was a healthcare worker with PCR-confirmed SARS-CoV-2 infection or an uninfected control (not recorded which).

This clonotype has ten or more counts. The chain combines TRBV9 with TRBJ2-4, with D possibly being TRBD1 (5 bases). Trimming removed 0 bases at V and 8 bases at J, with 15 bases between. Looked up from germline, CDR1 is SGDLS and CDR2 is YYNGEE. The CDR3 is made up of 15 amino acids. The CDR3 nucleotides read TGTGCCAGCAGCGTAGCGGCAGGGTCATCGGACATTCAGTACTTC. This encodes CASSVAAGSSDIQYF.

Many counts were recorded for this clonotype. The chain links TRBV5-1 to TRBJ2-2; TRBD2 matches 8 bases. The germline CDR1 and CDR2 sequences are SGHRS and YFSETQ. V lost 4 bases and J lost 5; bases outside the gene matches: 10. This CDR3 contains 16 residues. The CDR3 DNA reads as TGCGCCAGCAGCAGATCACTAGCGGACCAAACCGGGGAGCTGTTTTTT. Encoded protein: CASSRSLADQTGELFF.

The chain recombines TRBV11-3 with TRBJ2-3, with a tentative D call TRBD2 (6 bases). Germline V gene lookup returns CDR1 SGHNT and CDR2 YENEEA. The CDR3 length is 17 residues. Between the trimmed V and J ends, which lost 5 bases and 2 bases, there was a span of 20 bases. CDR3 nucleotide sequence: TGTGCCAGCAGCCCAGGGCTATTAGCGGAAAACACAGATACGCAGTATTTT. The encoded protein is CASSPGLLAENTDTQYF.

This clonotype was found a few times. The chain joins TRBV7-9 to TRBJ1-2; TRBD1 matches at 8 bases. With V trimmed by 6 bases and J by 5 bases, 8 bases remained unmatched. CDR3 length: 14 residues. In germline, CDR1 is SEHNR, CDR2 FQNEAQ (reference sequence). CDR3 coding DNA: TGTGCCAGCAGAAAGACAGGGGTTGAGTATGGCTACACCTTC. Amino acids: CASRKTGVEYGYTF.

This clonotype was detected ten times or more. The CDR3 DNA reads TGTGCCACCATGGGACTAGGCGAGCAGTTCTTC. It yields the protein CATMGLGEQFF. The chain links TRBV24-1 to TRBJ2-1; TRBD2 matches 8 bases. CDR1 is KGHDR, CDR2 SFDVKD, per germline. This CDR3 region has 11 residues. V was pared by 8 bases and J by 10 bases, with 3 bases of the junction left unmatched.

Ten or more counts support this clonotype. This chain uses TRBV5-1 with TRBJ1-4; the D gene is possibly TRBD1 (5 bases). Trimming removed 0 bases at V and 5 bases at J, with 11 bases between. Germline V CDR1 and CDR2: SGHRS, YFSETQ. The CDR3 spans 15 residues. The CDR3 DNA reads as TGCGCCAGCAGCTTGGGACAGACTACCAATGAAAAACTGTTTTTT. This translates into CASSLGQTTNEKLFF.

This clonotype was counted between two and nine times. The rearrangement joins TRBV27 to TRBJ2-2; a weak D match, TRBD2 (6 bases). Deletions cut 6 bases from V and 4 bases from J, with 12 bases between. Germline assignment: CDR1 MNHEY and CDR2 SMNVEV (reference sequence). This CDR3 has 14 residues. CDR3 in DNA: TGTGCCAGCAGGCGGGACCATCGCACCGGGGAGCTGTTTTTT. This encodes CASRRDHRTGELFF.

This clonotype was counted at least ten times. The V call is TRBV7-2, the J call TRBJ2-5; no definite D call. The germline V gene has CDR1 SGHTA and CDR2 FQGNSA. Trimming stripped 2 bases from V and 4 bases from J, with 5 bases between. The CDR3 has 12 amino acids. CDR3 nucleotides: TGTGCCAGCAGCTTATATCGAGAGACCCAGTACTTC. Residues: CASSLYRETQYF. Variable domain in full (rest from reference TRBV7-2 and TRBJ2-5): GAGVSQSPSNKVTEKGKDVELRCDPISGHTALYWYRQSLGQGLEFLIYFQGNSAPDKSGLPSDRFSAERTGGSVSTLTIQRTQQEDSAVYLCASSLYRETQYFGPGTRLLVL.

The table lists this clonotype with many counts. This chain connects TRBV7-2 to TRBJ1-2; possible D gene TRBD1, 5 bases. The CDR3 covers 13 residues. Germline V CDR1 and CDR2: SGHTA, FQGNSA. The V end lost 0 bases, the J end lost 6 bases, and 8 bases lay between the germline ends. The CDR3 region has the DNA TGTGCCAGCAGCTTAGCAGGGACGGATGGCTACACCTTC. Amino acids: CASSLAGTDGYTF.

The rearrangement joins TRBV29-1 to TRBJ2-5; a possible D gene is TRBD2 (5 bases). V was cut by 7 bases and J by 1 base, with 13 bases left in between. Germline CDR1 and CDR2: SQVTM and ANQGSEA. CDR3 length: 13 amino acids. This chain's CDR3 is CSAPKRIQETQYF. The CDR3 DNA is TGCAGCGCTCCGAAGCGGATCCAAGAGACCCAGTACTTC. Full variable domain (remainder filled in from reference TRBV29-1 and TRBJ2-5): SAVISQKPSRDICQRGTSLTIQCQVDSQVTMMFWYRQQPGQSLTLIATANQGSEATYESGFVIDKFPISRPNLTFSTLTVSNMSPEDSSIYLCSAPKRIQETQYFGPGTRLLVL.

This clonotype has ten or more counts. The chain is built from TRBV6-2 or TRBV6-3 and TRBJ2-3, with D perhaps matching TRBD1 (7 bases). There are 17 residues in the CDR3. Looked up from germline, CDR1 is MNHEY and CDR2 is SVGEGT. Trimming took off 2 bases at V and 0 bases at J, with 15 bases between the two ends. CDR3 region: CASSYGGDRPSTDTQYF. CDR3 sequence (DNA): TGTGCCAGCAGTTACGGCGGGGACAGACCTAGCACAGATACGCAGTATTTT.

The table lists this clonotype with many counts. The V and J genes are TRBV29-1 and TRBJ2-7, with 13 nucleotides matching TRBD2. Germline CDR1 reads SQVTM; CDR2 reads ANQGSEA. The CDR3 sequence is 14 residues long. With 4 bases clipped from V and 2 bases from J, the junction kept 2 bases outside the gene matches. The CDR3 DNA reads TGCAGCGTTGGGGGACTAGCGGGAACCTACGAGCAGTACTTC. This gives the protein CSVGGLAGTYEQYF.

This clonotype was detected many times. The chain employs TRBV20-1 and TRBJ1-2, with D maybe TRBD1 (5 bases). The CDR3 is 14 amino acids. Between the trimmed V and J ends, which lost 6 bases and 7 bases, there was a span of 21 bases. Germline V lookup: CDR1 DFQATT, CDR2 SNEGSKA (reference sequence). As DNA, the CDR3 is TGCAGTGCCCGCGCGCCAGGGTCTTACGGTGGCTACACCTTC. Protein product: CSARAPGSYGGYTF.

As to this clonotype: A much larger clonotype is one base distant, so this may be a read error. The V and J genes are TRBV27 and TRBJ2-3; D uncertain. The CDR3 is made up of 13 amino acids. Germline CDR1 MNHEY, CDR2 SMNVEV (reference sequence). The CDR3 loop is CSSSSYSTDTQYF. CDR3 coding DNA: TGTTCCAGCAGTTCCTATAGCACAGATACGCAGTATTTT.

There are many counts of this clonotype. V gene TRBV19 combines with J gene TRBJ2-7, with 9 bases fitting TRBD2. V was clipped by 7 bases and J by 3 bases; unmatched bases: 7. In germline, CDR1 is LNHDA, CDR2 SQIVND (reference sequence). The CDR3 has 14 amino acids. CDR3 amino acids: CASKTAGGGYEQYF. Written as DNA, the CDR3 is TGTGCCAGTAAGACAGCGGGGGGCGGCTACGAGCAGTACTTC.

This clonotype was counted many times. One junction end does not reproduce the germline sequence, and a read error may be involved. The chain links TRBV7-7 to TRBJ2-1; TRBD2 agrees at 7 bases. This CDR3 is built from 16 residues. From germline, CDR1 is SSHAT and CDR2 FNYEAQ (reference sequence). CDR3 coding DNA: TGTGCTAGCAGCTTAGGGCCGGCGGGAGCAGGAGATGAGCAGTTCTTC. Protein product: CASSLGPAGAGDEQFF.

This clonotype was seen only a few times. The V and J genes are TRBV6-1 and TRBJ2-7, with TRBD1 matching 8 bases. Germline V gene lookup returns CDR1 MNHNS and CDR2 SASEGT. This CDR3 spans 15 amino acids. The J segment lost 4 bases and the V segment lost 6 bases, leaving 11 bases of the junction unmatched. This chain's CDR3 is CASSLSQGAGYEQYF. For the CDR3, the DNA is TGTGCCAGCAGCCTGAGTCAGGGGGCAGGATACGAGCAGTACTTC.

This clonotype has a count of ten or more. The chain links TRBV6-5 to TRBJ1-5; D remains unclear. CDR1 and CDR2 (germline): MNHEY, SVGAGI. The CDR3 has 13 residues. V lost 3 bases to trimming and J lost 6 bases, with 9 bases between them. The CDR3 loop is CASSYKEAQPQHF. CDR3 nucleotide sequence: TGTGCCAGCAGTTATAAGGAGGCTCAGCCCCAGCATTTT.

This clonotype has only a few counts. A junction end diverges from the germline sequence, so it may reflect a read error. V is TRBV4-2 and J is TRBJ1-6; 9 nucleotides agree with TRBD1. Germline values: CDR1 LGHNA, CDR2 YNFKEQ. The CDR3 sequence is 15 residues long. This CDR3 reads CVSSRLDRGSSPLHF. In nucleotides, the CDR3 is TGTGTCAGCAGCCGCCTGGACAGGGGTAGTTCACCCCTCCACTTT.

This clonotype came up many times. The chain links TRBV19 to TRBJ2-2; 12 bases are shared with TRBD1. CDR1 is LNHDA and CDR2 is SQIVND in the germline V gene (reference sequence). CDR3 length equals 18 residues. The V gene end was trimmed by 4 bases and the J gene end by 1 base; junction bases not matched to a gene: 7. CDR3 protein: CASSTRDRGLGNTGELFF. The CDR3 DNA reads TGTGCCAGTAGTACCCGGGACAGGGGGCTAGGGAACACCGGGGAGCTGTTTTTT.